This T cell receptor beta chain emerged from a study of T cells in Graves' hyperthyroidism and ophthalmopathy. Amplification targeted TCR beta CDR3 regions from RNA transcripts. Carried out on the TCR CDR3, a first-round RT-PCR used the HTBI primer set. TCRdb re-called the multiplex PCR reads through MiXCR, storing one row per CDR3 protein. This table has around 300,000 distinct CDR3 sequences, 11% to 15% appearing once. V was clipped by 3 bases and J by 4 bases, with 13 bases between them. The germline CDR1 and CDR2 sequences are DFQATT and SNEGSKA (reference sequence). The CDR3 has 13 residues. Newly diagnosed hyperthyroidism patients aged 18 to 65 years had disease lasting under 2 months. Concerning this clonotype: The target antigen is unknown.

Findings of the study overall: Most clonotypes expanded in the thyroid (above 0.001) were also present in blood.

The specimen sequenced was blood. This TCR was recovered from a woman aged 25 to 39 with Graves' hyperthyroidism. The gene calls are TRBV20-1 and TRBJ2-7, with a possible D match to TRBD2 (6 bases). The CDR3, as DNA: TGCAGTGCTAGGATTAGCGGAAGGTACGAGCAGTACTTC. It yields the protein CSARISGRYEQYF.